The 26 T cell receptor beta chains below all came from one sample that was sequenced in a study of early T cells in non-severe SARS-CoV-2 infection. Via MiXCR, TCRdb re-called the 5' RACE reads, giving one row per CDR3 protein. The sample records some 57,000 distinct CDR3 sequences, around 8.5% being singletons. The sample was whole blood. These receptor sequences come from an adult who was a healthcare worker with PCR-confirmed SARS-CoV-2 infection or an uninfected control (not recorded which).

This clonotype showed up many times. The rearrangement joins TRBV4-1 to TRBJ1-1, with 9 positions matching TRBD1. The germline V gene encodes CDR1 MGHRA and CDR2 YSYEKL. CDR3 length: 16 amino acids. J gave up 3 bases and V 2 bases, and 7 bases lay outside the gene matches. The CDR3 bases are TGCGCCAGCAGCCAAAGAGGGACAGGGAATCACACTGAAGCTTTCTTT. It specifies CASSQRGTGNHTEAFF.

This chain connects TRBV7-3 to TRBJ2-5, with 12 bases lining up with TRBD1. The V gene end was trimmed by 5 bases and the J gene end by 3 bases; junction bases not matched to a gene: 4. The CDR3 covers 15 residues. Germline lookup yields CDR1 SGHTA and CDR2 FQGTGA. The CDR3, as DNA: TGTGCCAGCAGCCGAGGGACAGGGGGCAAAGAGACCCAGTACTTC. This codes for CASSRGTGGKETQYF.

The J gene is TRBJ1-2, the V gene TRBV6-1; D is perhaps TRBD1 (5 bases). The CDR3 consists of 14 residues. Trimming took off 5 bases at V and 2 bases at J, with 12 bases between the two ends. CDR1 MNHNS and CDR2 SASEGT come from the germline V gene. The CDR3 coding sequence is TGTGCCAGCAGTCCAAGGGACGGGAACTATGGCTACACCTTC. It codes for CASSPRDGNYGYTF.

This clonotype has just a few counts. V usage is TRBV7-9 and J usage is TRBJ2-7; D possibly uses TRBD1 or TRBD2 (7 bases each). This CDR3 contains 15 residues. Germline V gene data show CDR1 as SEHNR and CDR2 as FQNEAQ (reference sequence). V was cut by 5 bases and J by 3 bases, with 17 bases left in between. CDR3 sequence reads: CASSPWEGASYEQYF. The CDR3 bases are TGTGCCAGCAGCCCGTGGGAGGGGGCCAGCTACGAGCAGTACTTC.

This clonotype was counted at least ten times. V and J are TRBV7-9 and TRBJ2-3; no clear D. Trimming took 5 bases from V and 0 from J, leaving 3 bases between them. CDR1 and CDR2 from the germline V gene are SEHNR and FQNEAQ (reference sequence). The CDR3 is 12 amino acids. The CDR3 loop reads CASSGSTDTQYF. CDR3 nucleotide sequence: TGTGCCAGCAGCGGCAGCACAGATACGCAGTATTTT.

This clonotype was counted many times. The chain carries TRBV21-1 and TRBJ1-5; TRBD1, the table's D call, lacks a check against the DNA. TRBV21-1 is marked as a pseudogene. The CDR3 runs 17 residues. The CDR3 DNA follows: TGTGCCAGCAGCAAAGAGGGAGGAGAACAGGGTCAACAGCCCCAGCATTTT. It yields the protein CASSKEGGEQGQQPQHF.

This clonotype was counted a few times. CDR3 sequence (DNA): TGTGCCAGCGCGGGGATGGCGGGAGATACGCAGTATTTT. It yields the protein CASAGMAGDTQYF. The rearrangement uses TRBV18 and TRBJ2-3; tentative D call: TRBD2 (6 bases). The germline CDR1 and CDR2 sequences are KGHSH and LQKENI. V lost 8 bases, J lost 5 bases, and 14 bases lay in between. This CDR3 is built from 13 residues.

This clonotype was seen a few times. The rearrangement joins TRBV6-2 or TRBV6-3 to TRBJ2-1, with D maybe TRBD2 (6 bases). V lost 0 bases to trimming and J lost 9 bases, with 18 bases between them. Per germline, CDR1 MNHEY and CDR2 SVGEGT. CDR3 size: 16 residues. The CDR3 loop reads CASSYSGTRLGVEQFF. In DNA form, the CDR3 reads TGTGCCAGCAGTTACTCCGGGACTCGTTTGGGTGTTGAGCAGTTCTTC.

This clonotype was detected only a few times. This CDR3 is CASSPDSREQFF. In DNA, the CDR3 is TGTGCCAGCAGCCCGGACTCTCGGGAGCAGTTCTTC. This chain links TRBV3-1 with TRBJ2-1; a weak D match, TRBD2 (5 bases). The V end lost 4 bases, the J end lost 10 bases, and 11 bases lay between the germline ends. Germline CDR1 is LGHDT and CDR2 is YNNKEL (reference sequence). CDR3 size: 12 residues.

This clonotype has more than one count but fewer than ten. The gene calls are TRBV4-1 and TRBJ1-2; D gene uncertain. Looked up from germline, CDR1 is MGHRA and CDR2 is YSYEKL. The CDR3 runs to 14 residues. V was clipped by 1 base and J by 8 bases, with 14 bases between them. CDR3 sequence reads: CASSQGARVGGYTF. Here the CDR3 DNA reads TGCGCCAGCAGCCAAGGGGCGAGGGTAGGAGGCTACACCTTC.

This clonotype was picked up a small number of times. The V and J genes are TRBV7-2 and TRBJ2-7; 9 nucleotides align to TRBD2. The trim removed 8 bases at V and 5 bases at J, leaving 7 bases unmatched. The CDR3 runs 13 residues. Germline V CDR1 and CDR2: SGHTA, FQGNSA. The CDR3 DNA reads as TGTGCCAGCTCGCGGGGGGGCCGAGACGAGCAGTACTTC. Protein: CASSRGGRDEQYF.

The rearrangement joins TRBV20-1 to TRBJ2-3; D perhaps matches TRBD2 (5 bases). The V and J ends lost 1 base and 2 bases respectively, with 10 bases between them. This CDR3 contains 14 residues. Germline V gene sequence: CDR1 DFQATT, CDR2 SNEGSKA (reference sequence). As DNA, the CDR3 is TGCAGTGCTAGAGTTCCGGGGATCACAGATACGCAGTATTTT. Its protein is CSARVPGITDTQYF.

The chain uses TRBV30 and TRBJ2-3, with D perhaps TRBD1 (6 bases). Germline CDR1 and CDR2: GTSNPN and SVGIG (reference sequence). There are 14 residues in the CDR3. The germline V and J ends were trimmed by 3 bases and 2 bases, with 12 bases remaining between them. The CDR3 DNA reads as TGTGCCTGGAGAGTTACAGGGAACACAGATACGCAGTATTTT. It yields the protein CAWRVTGNTDTQYF.

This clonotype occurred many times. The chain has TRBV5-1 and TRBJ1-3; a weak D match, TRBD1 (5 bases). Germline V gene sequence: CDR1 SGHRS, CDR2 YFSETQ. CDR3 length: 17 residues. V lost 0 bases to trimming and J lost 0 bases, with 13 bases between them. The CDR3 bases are TGCGCCAGCAGCTTGGAGTTGGGACCCCGCTCTGGAAACACCATATATTTT. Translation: CASSLELGPRSGNTIYF.

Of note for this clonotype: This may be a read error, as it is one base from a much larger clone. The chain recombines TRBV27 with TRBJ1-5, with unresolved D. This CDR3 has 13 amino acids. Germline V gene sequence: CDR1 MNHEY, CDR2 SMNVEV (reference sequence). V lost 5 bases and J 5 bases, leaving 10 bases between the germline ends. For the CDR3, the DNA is TGTGCCAGCAGTCCGTTTGCCGATCAGCCCCAGCATTTT. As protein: CASSPFADQPQHF.

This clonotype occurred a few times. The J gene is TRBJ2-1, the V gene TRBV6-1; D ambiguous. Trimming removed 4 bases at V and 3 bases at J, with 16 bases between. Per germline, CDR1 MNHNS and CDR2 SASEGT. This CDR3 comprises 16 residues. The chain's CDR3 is CASSGREAQDYNEQFF. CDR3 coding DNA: TGTGCCAGCAGTGGACGAGAGGCTCAAGACTACAATGAGCAGTTCTTC.

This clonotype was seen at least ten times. In nucleotides, the CDR3 is TGCAGCGTTGAAGGGACAGGTATTGAGCAGTTCTTC. Protein sequence: CSVEGTGIEQFF. This rearrangement joins TRBV29-1 to TRBJ2-1; TRBD1 agrees at 7 bases. V lost 1 base and J lost 9; bases outside the gene matches: 3. CDR3 length: 12 residues. Germline CDR1 is SQVTM and CDR2 is ANQGSEA.

The CDR3 loop reads CASSQDLGISPLHF. The CDR3 DNA sequence: TGTGCCAGCAGTCAGGATCTTGGGATTTCACCCCTCCACTTT. The rearrangement joins TRBV12-3 or TRBV12-4 to TRBJ1-6, with D unresolved. The V end was cut by 5 bases, the J end by 9 bases, with 14 bases between. The CDR3 has 14 amino acids.

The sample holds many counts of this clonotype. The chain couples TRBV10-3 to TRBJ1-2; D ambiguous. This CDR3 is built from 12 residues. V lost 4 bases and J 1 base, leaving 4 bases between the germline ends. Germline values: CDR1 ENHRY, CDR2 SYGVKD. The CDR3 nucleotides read TGTGCCATCAGTGCCGATAACTATGGCTACACCTTC. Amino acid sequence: CAISADNYGYTF.

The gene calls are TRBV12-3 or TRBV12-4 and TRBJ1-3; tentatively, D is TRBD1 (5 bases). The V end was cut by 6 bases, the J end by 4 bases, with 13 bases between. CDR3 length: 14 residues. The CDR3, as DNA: TGTGCCAGCAGCCTCCAGGGTGCAGGAAACACCATATATTTT. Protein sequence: CASSLQGAGNTIYF.

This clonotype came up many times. CDR3 coding DNA: TGTGCCAGCAGCGTAGATCTGGTAAGCGACAATGAGCAGTTCTTC. Translating gives CASSVDLVSDNEQFF. This chain joins TRBV9 and TRBJ2-1; no clear D gene. Germline CDR1 is SGDLS and CDR2 is YYNGEE. V dropped 0 bases and J dropped 5 bases, with 12 bases sitting between them. The CDR3 runs 15 residues.

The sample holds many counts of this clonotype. The CDR3 bases are TGTGCCAGCAGCCTCCTCCGGGACAGGCTCTATGGCTACACCTTC. This gives the protein CASSLLRDRLYGYTF. The chain has TRBV7-9 and TRBJ1-2; 8 bases match TRBD1. V trimming: 5 bases; J trimming: 4 bases; junction bases outside the gene matches: 9. Germline-derived CDR1 and CDR2 are SEHNR and FQNEAQ (reference sequence). The CDR3 totals 15 residues.

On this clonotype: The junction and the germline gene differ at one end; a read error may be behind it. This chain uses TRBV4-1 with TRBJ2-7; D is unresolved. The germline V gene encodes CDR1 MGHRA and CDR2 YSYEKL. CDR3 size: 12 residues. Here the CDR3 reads CASSPLGYKQYF. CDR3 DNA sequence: TGCGCCAGCAGCCCTCTAGGCTACAAGCAGTACTTC.

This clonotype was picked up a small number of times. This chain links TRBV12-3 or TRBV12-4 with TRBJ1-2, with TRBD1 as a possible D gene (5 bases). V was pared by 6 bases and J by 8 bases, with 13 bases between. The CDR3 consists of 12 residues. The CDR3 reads CASSSGPTGYTF. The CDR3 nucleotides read TGTGCCAGCAGCTCGGGACCCACGGGCTACACCTTC.

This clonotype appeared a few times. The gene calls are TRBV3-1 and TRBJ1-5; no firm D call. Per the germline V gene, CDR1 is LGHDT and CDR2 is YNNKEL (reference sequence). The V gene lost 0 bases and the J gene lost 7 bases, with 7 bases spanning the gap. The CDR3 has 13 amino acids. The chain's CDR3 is CASSQDSAQPQHF. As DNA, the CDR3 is TGTGCCAGCAGCCAAGATTCCGCCCAGCCCCAGCATTTT.

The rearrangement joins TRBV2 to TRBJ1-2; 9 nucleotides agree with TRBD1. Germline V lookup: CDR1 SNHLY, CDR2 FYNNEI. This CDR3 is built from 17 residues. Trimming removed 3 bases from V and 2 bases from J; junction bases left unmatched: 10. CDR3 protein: CASSEESQTGGNYGYTF. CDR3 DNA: TGTGCCAGCAGTGAGGAGAGCCAGACAGGGGGGAACTATGGCTACACCTTC.